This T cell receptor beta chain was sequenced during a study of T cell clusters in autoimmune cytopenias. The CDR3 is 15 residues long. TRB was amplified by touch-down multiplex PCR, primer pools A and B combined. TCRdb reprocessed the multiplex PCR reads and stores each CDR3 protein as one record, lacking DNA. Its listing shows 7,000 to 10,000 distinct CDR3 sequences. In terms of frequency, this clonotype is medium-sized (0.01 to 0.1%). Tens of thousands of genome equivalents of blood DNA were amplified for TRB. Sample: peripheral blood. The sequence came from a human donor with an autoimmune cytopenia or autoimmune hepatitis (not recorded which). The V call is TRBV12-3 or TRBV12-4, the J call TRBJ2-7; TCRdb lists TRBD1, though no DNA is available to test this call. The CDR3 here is CASSPGTGGSYEQYF.